The rows below give T cell receptor beta chains drawn from one sample of a study of blood T cell repertoires in COVID-19. TCRdb's table, derived via immunoSEQ multiplex PCR, lists solely in-frame clones and lacks some. Among hundreds of thousands of clones listed, under 95% were seen once. Sequencing was done on a sample of peripheral blood. The receptors derive from a woman in her late teens or twenties who had recovered from COVID-19. The CDR3 runs from the conserved cysteine through the conserved F or W. The D gene is left open where the match is weak. Size is omitted from some rows. Given values are once, few, many or a class for expanded clones.

v_gene: TRBV24-1; j_gene: TRBJ1-1; d_gene: NA; abundance: once; CDR3aa: CATSDTGSRAFF; CDR3nt: TGTGCCACCAGTGATACAGGGTCTAGGGCTTTCTTT
v_gene: TRBV11-3; j_gene: TRBJ2-1; d_gene: NA; abundance: NA; CDR3aa: CASSLGVSKYNEQFF; CDR3nt: TGTGCCAGCAGCTTAGGTGTTAGTAAGTACAATGAGCAGTTCTTC
v_gene: TRBV5-6; j_gene: TRBJ2-4; d_gene: TRBD2; abundance: few; CDR3aa: CASSLAASGRAADIQYF; CDR3nt: TGTGCCAGCAGCTTGGCGGCTAGCGGGAGGGCGGCCGACATTCAGTACTTC
v_gene: TRBV7-2; j_gene: TRBJ1-2; d_gene: NA; abundance: NA; CDR3aa: CASSLQAGIYGYTF; CDR3nt: TGTGCCAGCAGCTTACAGGCAGGGATCTATGGCTACACCTTC
v_gene: TRBV11-2; j_gene: TRBJ1-5; d_gene: NA; abundance: NA; CDR3aa: CASSLVRGQPQHF; CDR3nt: TGTGCCAGCAGCTTAGTTCGAGGGCAGCCCCAGCATTTT
v_gene: TRBV9; j_gene: TRBJ2-3; d_gene: NA; abundance: NA; CDR3aa: CASSVEAGSSISDTQYF; CDR3nt: TGTGCCAGCAGCGTAGAAGCCGGTTCGTCCATCTCGGATACGCAGTATTTT
v_gene: TRBV20-1; j_gene: TRBJ2-5; d_gene: TRBD2; abundance: once; CDR3aa: CSASRASGKVVGETQYF; CDR3nt: TGCAGTGCTAGTCGGGCTAGCGGGAAAGTGGTAGGAGAGACCCAGTACTTC
v_gene: TRBV14; j_gene: TRBJ2-3; d_gene: NA; abundance: NA; CDR3aa: CASSQDRRDGTDTQYF; CDR3nt: TGTGCCAGCAGCCAAGATAGGCGGGATGGCACAGATACGCAGTATTTT
v_gene: TRBV28; j_gene: TRBJ2-1; d_gene: TRBD2; abundance: few; CDR3aa: CASRTSADLKFF; CDR3nt: TGTGCCAGCAGGACTAGCGCAGATTTAAAGTTCTTC
v_gene: TRBV7-6; j_gene: TRBJ2-1; d_gene: TRBD2; abundance: NA; CDR3aa: CASSPRGSGRGSYNEQFF; CDR3nt: TGTGCCAGCAGCCCCCGGGGTAGCGGGAGGGGTTCCTACAATGAGCAGTTCTTC
v_gene: TRBV19; j_gene: TRBJ2-1; d_gene: NA; abundance: NA; CDR3aa: CASSIEAGVNEQFF; CDR3nt: TGTGCCAGTAGTATAGAAGCTGGTGTAAATGAGCAGTTCTTC
v_gene: TRBV7-8; j_gene: TRBJ2-6; d_gene: NA; abundance: once; CDR3aa: CASSPLGRSGANVLTF; CDR3nt: TGTGCCAGCAGCCCCCTGGGCCGCTCTGGGGCCAACGTCCTGACTTTC
v_gene: TRBV6-5; j_gene: TRBJ1-5; d_gene: NA; abundance: NA; CDR3aa: CASSYPDTFDDQPQHF; CDR3nt: TGTGCCAGCAGTTACCCGGACACGTTCGATGATCAGCCCCAGCATTTT
v_gene: TRBV19; j_gene: TRBJ1-2; d_gene: TRBD1; abundance: NA; CDR3aa: CASNRLPGQGSNGYTF; CDR3nt: TGTGCCAGTAACCGGCTCCCGGGACAGGGCTCGAATGGCTACACCTTC
v_gene: TRBV11-3; j_gene: TRBJ1-1; d_gene: NA; abundance: NA; CDR3aa: CASSPRTVKNTEAFF; CDR3nt: TGTGCCAGCAGCCCGAGGACTGTAAAGAACACTGAAGCTTTCTTT
v_gene: TRBV6-2/TRBV6-3; j_gene: TRBJ2-3; d_gene: NA; abundance: NA; CDR3aa: CASSYSPGGTRTDTQYF; CDR3nt: TGTGCCAGCAGTTACTCACCGGGCGGGACTCGCACAGATACGCAGTATTTT
v_gene: TRBV11-3; j_gene: TRBJ2-3; d_gene: NA; abundance: NA; CDR3aa: CASSLGALGARDTQYF; CDR3nt: TGTGCCAGCAGCTTAGGGGCGCTGGGGGCAAGGGATACGCAGTATTTT
v_gene: TRBV7-2; j_gene: TRBJ1-1; d_gene: NA; abundance: NA; CDR3aa: CASSMPRGGNTEAFF; CDR3nt: TGTGCCAGCAGCATGCCACGAGGGGGGAACACTGAAGCTTTCTTT
v_gene: TRBV20-1; j_gene: TRBJ1-1; d_gene: NA; abundance: NA; CDR3aa: CSASHTGQLKNTEAFF; CDR3nt: TGCAGTGCTAGTCATACAGGCCAATTAAAGAACACTGAAGCTTTCTTT
v_gene: TRBV27; j_gene: TRBJ1-2; d_gene: TRBD1; abundance: NA; CDR3aa: CASSFTRSGTGVGGYTF; CDR3nt: TGTGCCAGCAGTTTCACGAGATCAGGGACAGGGGTGGGCGGCTACACCTTC
v_gene: TRBV11-2; j_gene: TRBJ2-1; d_gene: TRBD1; abundance: NA; CDR3aa: CASSQAGGGEQFF; CDR3nt: TGTGCCAGCAGCCAAGCAGGGGGCGGTGAGCAGTTCTTC
v_gene: TRBV9; j_gene: TRBJ1-6; d_gene: TRBD1; abundance: NA; CDR3aa: CASSFRDRAVPEHCSPLHF; CDR3nt: TGTGCCAGCAGCTTCCGGGACAGGGCTGTTCCCGAACATTGTTCACCCCTCCACTTT
v_gene: TRBV11-2; j_gene: TRBJ1-1; d_gene: NA; abundance: NA; CDR3aa: CASSLGFSVRTEAFF; CDR3nt: TGTGCCAGCAGCTTAGGTTTTTCAGTGAGGACTGAAGCTTTCTTT
v_gene: TRBV19; j_gene: TRBJ2-1; d_gene: TRBD2; abundance: once; CDR3aa: CASSPPRRPSGRSYEQFF; CDR3nt: TGTGCCAGTAGTCCACCACGGAGACCTAGCGGGAGATCGTATGAGCAGTTCTTC
v_gene: TRBV19; j_gene: TRBJ1-2; d_gene: NA; abundance: NA; CDR3aa: CASMRANYGYTF; CDR3nt: TGTGCCAGTATGAGGGCCAACTATGGCTACACCTTC
v_gene: TRBV4-1; j_gene: TRBJ1-3; d_gene: NA; abundance: NA; CDR3aa: CASSQTLGISGNTIYF; CDR3nt: TGCGCCAGCAGCCAAACGCTCGGGATCTCTGGAAACACCATATATTTT
v_gene: TRBV5-1; j_gene: TRBJ2-6; d_gene: NA; abundance: NA; CDR3aa: CASSLSTGYFSGANVLTF; CDR3nt: TGCGCCAGCAGCTTGTCGACAGGATACTTTTCTGGGGCCAACGTCCTGACTTTC
v_gene: TRBV2; j_gene: TRBJ1-2; d_gene: NA; abundance: NA; CDR3aa: CASSGLRGREGGYTF; CDR3nt: TGTGCCAGCAGTGGCCTCCGGGGGCGGGAGGGTGGCTACACCTTC
v_gene: TRBV7-2; j_gene: TRBJ1-1; d_gene: TRBD1; abundance: NA; CDR3aa: CASSLQGARTEAFF; CDR3nt: TGTGCCAGCAGCTTGCAGGGGGCAAGGACTGAAGCTTTCTTT
v_gene: TRBV9; j_gene: TRBJ2-1; d_gene: TRBD2; abundance: NA; CDR3aa: CASSVASGGHYNEQFF; CDR3nt: TGTGCCAGCAGCGTAGCCAGCGGGGGACATTACAATGAGCAGTTCTTC
v_gene: TRBV7-9; j_gene: TRBJ2-1; d_gene: NA; abundance: NA; CDR3aa: CASSPDQRGTYNEQFF; CDR3nt: TGTGCCAGCAGCCCGGATCAAAGGGGAACTTACAATGAGCAGTTCTTC